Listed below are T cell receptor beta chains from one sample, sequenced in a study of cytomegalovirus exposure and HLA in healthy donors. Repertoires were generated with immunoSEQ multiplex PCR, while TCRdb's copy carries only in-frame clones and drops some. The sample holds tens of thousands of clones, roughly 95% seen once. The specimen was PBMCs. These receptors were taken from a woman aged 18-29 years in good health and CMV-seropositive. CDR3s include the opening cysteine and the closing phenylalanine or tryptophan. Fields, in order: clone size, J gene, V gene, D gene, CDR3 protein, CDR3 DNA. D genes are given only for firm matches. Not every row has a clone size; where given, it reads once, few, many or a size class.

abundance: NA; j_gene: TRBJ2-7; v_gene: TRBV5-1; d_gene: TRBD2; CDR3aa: CASSLTGPKLDGRSHF; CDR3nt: TGCGCCAGCAGCTTGACAGGACCCAAACTAGACGGGAGGTCGCACTTC
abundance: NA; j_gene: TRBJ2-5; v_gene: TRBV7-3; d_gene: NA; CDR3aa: CASPPAAQETQYF; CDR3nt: TGTGCCAGCCCCCCAGCGGCCCAAGAGACCCAGTACTTC
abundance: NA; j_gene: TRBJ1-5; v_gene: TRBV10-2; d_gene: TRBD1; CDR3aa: CASSVSTTGGNNQPQHF; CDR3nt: TGCGCCAGCAGTGTTTCCACGACAGGGGGGAACAATCAGCCCCAGCATTTT
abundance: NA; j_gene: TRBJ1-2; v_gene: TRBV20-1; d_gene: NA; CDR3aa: CSVTPGYTF; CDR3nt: TGCAGTGTCACTCCTGGCTACACCTTC
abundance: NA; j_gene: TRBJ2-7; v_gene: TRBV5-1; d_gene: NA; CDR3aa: CASSFRDAYEQYF; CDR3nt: TGCGCCAGCAGCTTCCGGGATGCCTACGAGCAGTACTTC
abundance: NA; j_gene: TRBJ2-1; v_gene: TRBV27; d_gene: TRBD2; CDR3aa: CASSLSGLAGYNEQFF; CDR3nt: TGTGCTAGCAGTTTATCGGGACTAGCGGGTTACAATGAGCAGTTCTTC
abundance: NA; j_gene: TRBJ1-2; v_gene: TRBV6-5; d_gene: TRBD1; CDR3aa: CASRRQGAEGYTF; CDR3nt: TGTGCCAGCAGGCGACAGGGGGCAGAGGGCTACACCTTC
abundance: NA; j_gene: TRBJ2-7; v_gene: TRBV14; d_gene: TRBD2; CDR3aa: CASSQGAGDYEQYF; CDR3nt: TGTGCCAGCAGCCAGGGAGCGGGAGATTACGAGCAGTACTTC
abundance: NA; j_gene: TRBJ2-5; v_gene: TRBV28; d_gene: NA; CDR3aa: CASSLRFRVETQYF; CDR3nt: TGTGCCAGCAGTTTGAGGTTCAGGGTGGAGACCCAGTACTTC
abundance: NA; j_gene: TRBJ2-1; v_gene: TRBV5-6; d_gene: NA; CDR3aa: CASSLVVLRGTDNEQFF; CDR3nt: TGTGCCAGCAGCTTGGTGGTTCTCCGGGGAACCGACAATGAGCAGTTCTTC
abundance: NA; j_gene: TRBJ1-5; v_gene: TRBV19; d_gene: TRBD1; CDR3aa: CASSLDRGANQPQHF; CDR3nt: TGTGCCAGTAGCCTGGACAGGGGCGCAAATCAGCCCCAGCATTTT
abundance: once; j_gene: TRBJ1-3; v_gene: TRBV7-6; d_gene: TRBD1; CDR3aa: CASSPAGQGPGNTIYF; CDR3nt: TGTGCCAGCAGCCCGGCGGGACAGGGTCCTGGAAACACCATATATTTT
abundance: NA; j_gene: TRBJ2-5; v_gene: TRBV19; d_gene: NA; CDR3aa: CASSTGRGKQETQYF; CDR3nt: TGTGCCAGTAGTACTGGCAGGGGCAAACAAGAGACCCAGTACTTC
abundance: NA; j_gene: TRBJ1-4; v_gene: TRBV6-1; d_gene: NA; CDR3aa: CASSEAGEGSEKLFF; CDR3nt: TGTGCCAGCAGTGAAGCCGGGGAGGGTAGTGAAAAACTGTTTTTT
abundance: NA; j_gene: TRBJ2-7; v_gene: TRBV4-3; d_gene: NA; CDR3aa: CASSQDFAESDEQYF; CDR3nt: TGCGCCAGCAGCCAAGATTTCGCGGAATCAGACGAGCAGTACTTC
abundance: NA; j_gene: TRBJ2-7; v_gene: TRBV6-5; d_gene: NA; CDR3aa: CASRLWDMDYEQYF; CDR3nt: TGTGCCAGCAGACTTTGGGACATGGACTACGAGCAGTACTTC
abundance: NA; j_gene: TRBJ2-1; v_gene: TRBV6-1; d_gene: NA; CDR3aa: CASSVLGPNEQFF; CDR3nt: TGTGCCAGCAGTGTTTTGGGCCCGAATGAGCAGTTCTTC
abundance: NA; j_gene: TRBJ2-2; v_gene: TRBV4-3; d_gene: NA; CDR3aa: CASSQVRGRGNTGELFF; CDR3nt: TGCGCCAGCAGCCAAGTGAGGGGGAGGGGGAACACCGGGGAGCTGTTTTTT
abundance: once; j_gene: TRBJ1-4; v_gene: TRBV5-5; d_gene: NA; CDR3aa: CASSLTGTTNEKLFF; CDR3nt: TGTGCCAGCAGCTTAACAGGGACAACTAATGAAAAACTGTTTTTT
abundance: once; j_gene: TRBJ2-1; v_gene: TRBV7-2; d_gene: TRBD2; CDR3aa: CASSLGGSGGRYEQFF; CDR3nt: TGTGCCAGCAGCTTAGGTGGTAGCGGGGGGCGGTATGAGCAGTTCTTC
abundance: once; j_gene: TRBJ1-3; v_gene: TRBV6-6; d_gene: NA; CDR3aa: CASRTKSGNTIYF; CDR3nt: TGTGCCAGCAGGACAAAGTCTGGAAACACCATATATTTT
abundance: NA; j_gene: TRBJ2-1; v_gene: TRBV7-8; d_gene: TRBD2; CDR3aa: CASSSGLAGGSSYNEQFF; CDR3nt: TGTGCCAGCAGCTCTGGACTAGCGGGAGGCAGCTCCTACAATGAGCAGTTCTTC